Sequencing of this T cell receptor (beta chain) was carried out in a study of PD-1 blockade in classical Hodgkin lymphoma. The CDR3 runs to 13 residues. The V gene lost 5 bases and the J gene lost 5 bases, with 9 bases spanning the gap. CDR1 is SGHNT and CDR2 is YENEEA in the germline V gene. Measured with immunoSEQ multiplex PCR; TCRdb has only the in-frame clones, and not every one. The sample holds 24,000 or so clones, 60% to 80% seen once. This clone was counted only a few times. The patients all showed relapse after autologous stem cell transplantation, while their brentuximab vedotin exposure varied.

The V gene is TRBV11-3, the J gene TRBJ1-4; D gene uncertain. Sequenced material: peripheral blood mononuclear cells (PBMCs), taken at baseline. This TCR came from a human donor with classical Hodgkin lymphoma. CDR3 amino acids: CASSLGPNEKLFF. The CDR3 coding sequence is TGTGCCAGCAGCCTAGGACCAAATGAAAAACTGTTTTTT.